This T cell receptor beta chain appears in the sequencing data of a study of Ad26.COV2.S vaccination and SARS-CoV-2 variants. Study as a whole: Ad26.COV2.S arm of COV1001 included the donor. Intramuscular Ad26.COV2.S doses were given once or twice, 56 days apart.

Study conclusions and caveats: Vaccine recipients surpassed placebo recipients in spike-specific TCR breadth.

CDR3 length equals 12 residues. Per the germline V gene, CDR1 is SGHAT and CDR2 is FQNNGV. With 0 bases removed from V and 6 bases from J, the gap between germline ends came to 5 bases. Concerning this clone itself: Its antigen is undetermined.

Measured with immunoSEQ multiplex PCR; TCRdb has only the in-frame clones, and not every one. The data hold about 350,000 clones, with about 87% observed a single time. Treatment in this sample: around 19 received Ad26.COV2.S at low or high dose, single or two shots; about 5 received placebo; per-sample allocation not given. Each sample was drawn 63 days after the first injection (of vaccine or placebo). An Ad26 vector expressing Wuhan-strain SARS-CoV-2 spike constituted the vaccine. This sequence was found in a person aged 18-65 years who received the Ad26.COV2.S COVID-19 vaccine or a placebo. J is TRBJ1-1 and V is TRBV11-2; no definite D call. The sample here was peripheral blood, taken in a trial of Ad26.COV2.S vaccine versus placebo. For the CDR3, the DNA is TGTGCCAGCAGCTTAGATCGGCCTGAAGCTTTCTTT. This sequence encodes CASSLDRPEAFF.